These 27 T cell receptor beta chains were all obtained from the same sample, sequenced in a study of T cells after yellow fever vaccination (dated by TCRdb to between 2018 and 2021). Receptors were amplified or captured by 5' RACE. The instrument given in TCRdb is Illumina HiSeq 2500. The public reads were reanalyzed by TCRdb: fastp trimming at Q25, MiXCR alignment, in-frame beta chains only. Rows matching on CDR3 protein sequence are summarized as one entry with the most common DNA and genes. The sample includes about 140,000 distinct CDR3 sequences, with 5% to 8% observed a single time. The top ten constitute 0.5% to 0.65% of the sample. The treatment or condition label corresponds to: live attenuated yellow fever vaccine strain. The sample consisted of CD4+ T cells sorted from PBMCs, taken 10 days after the yellow fever booster vaccination. These receptors were taken from a man aged 25-45 years who received the YFV17D yellow fever vaccine.

This clonotype appeared a few times. The chain employs TRBV25-1 and TRBJ1-1; possible D gene TRBD1, 5 bases. The CDR3 consists of 14 residues. V dropped 6 bases and J dropped 8 bases, with 19 bases sitting between them. CDR1 and CDR2 (germline): MGHDK, SYGVNS. This CDR3 reads CASSPATGQGEAFF. In nucleotides, the CDR3 is TGTGCCAGCAGCCCAGCAACCGGGCAGGGAGAAGCTTTCTTT.

This clonotype was counted at least ten times. CDR3 sequence (DNA): TGTGCCAGCAGTTTATTAGGAACAGGGGTTTCCGGGGAGCTGTTTTTT. It translates to CASSLLGTGVSGELFF. This chain connects TRBV27 to TRBJ2-2; 7 bases map to TRBD1. After removal of 1 base from V and 6 bases from J, the junction contained 8 bases not matched to a gene. CDR3 length: 16 amino acids. Germline V gives CDR1 MNHEY, CDR2 SMNVEV (reference sequence).

This clonotype was counted many times. The chain recombines TRBV12-3 or TRBV12-4 with TRBJ1-2; D ambiguous. This CDR3 spans 13 amino acids. CDR3 protein: CASRAGNNYGYTF. Written as DNA, the CDR3 is TGTGCTTCCCGGGCAGGAAATAACTATGGCTACACCTTC.

This clonotype has at least ten counts. The chain is built from TRBV7-9 and TRBJ2-5, with 8 bases matching TRBD2. The CDR3 contains 13 residues. V lost 6 bases and J lost 4; bases outside the gene matches: 4. Germline V lookup: CDR1 SEHNR, CDR2 FQNEAQ (reference sequence). CDR3 in amino acids: CASSFTSGETQYF. Written as DNA, the CDR3 is TGTGCCAGCAGTTTTACTAGCGGAGAGACCCAGTACTTC.

This clonotype has at least ten counts. The V gene is TRBV14, the J gene TRBJ2-1; TRBD2 matches at 10 bases. V was pared by 4 bases and J by 3 bases, with 6 bases of the junction left unmatched. The CDR3 covers 16 residues. Germline-derived CDR1 and CDR2 are SGHDN and FVKESK. The CDR3 sequence: CASSRASGSVYNEQFF. In DNA form, the CDR3 reads TGTGCCAGCAGCCGAGCTAGCGGGAGTGTCTACAATGAGCAGTTCTTC. Full variable domain (rest looked up from reference TRBV14 and TRBJ2-1): EAGVTQFPSHSVIEKGQTVTLRCDPISGHDNLYWYRRVMGKEIKFLLHFVKESKQDESGMPNNRFLAERTGGTYSTLKVQPAELEDSGVYFCASSRASGSVYNEQFFGPGTRLTVL.

This clonotype was seen only a few times. The chain has TRBV12-3 or TRBV12-4 and TRBJ2-3, with a tentative D call TRBD1 (6 bases). The CDR3 spans 17 residues. V lost 6 bases to trimming and J lost 1 base, with 20 bases between them. The CDR3 DNA reads TGTGCCAGCAGAGCCGGCCCGGTCAGGGGAGGCACAGATACGCAGTATTTT. As protein: CASRAGPVRGGTDTQYF.

V gene TRBV7-2 combines with J gene TRBJ2-7; 11 nucleotides align to TRBD2. The V segment lost 5 bases and the J segment 6 bases; nucleotides outside the gene matches: 6. Germline CDR1 SGHTA, CDR2 FQGNSA. The length of the CDR3 is 14 residues. The CDR3 sequence is CASSQLAGVREQYF. In DNA, the CDR3 is TGTGCCAGCAGCCAACTAGCGGGAGTACGCGAGCAGTACTTC.

This clonotype came up many times. The chain uses TRBV4-2 and TRBJ2-2, with D tentatively TRBD2 (6 bases). The germline V gene has CDR1 LGHNA and CDR2 YNFKEQ. The CDR3 runs to 16 residues. V lost 0 bases, J lost 1 base, and 9 bases lay in between. CDR3 nucleotides: TGTGCCAGCAGCCAAGAGGTCGGGGGGAACACCGGGGAGCTGTTTTTT. Translating gives CASSQEVGGNTGELFF.

This clonotype was seen more than once but under ten times. The chain has TRBV12-3 or TRBV12-4 and TRBJ1-2, with 9 bases identical to TRBD1. The CDR3 sequence is 15 residues long. V gave up 6 bases and J gave up 8 bases; unmatched junction bases: 13. CDR3 DNA sequence: TGTGCCAGCAGGGGTCCCGGGACAGGGTATCGCGGCTACACCTTC. Its translation: CASRGPGTGYRGYTF.

This clonotype has at least ten counts. The CDR3 DNA sequence: TGTGCCAGCAGACACGGGACCCTCGGACCCTACGAGCAGTACTTC. Amino acids: CASRHGTLGPYEQYF. The V call is TRBV12-3 or TRBV12-4, the J call TRBJ2-7; D tentatively reads TRBD1 or TRBD2 (5 bases each). CDR3 length equals 15 residues. V was pared by 6 bases and J by 2 bases, with 17 bases between.

This clonotype has ten or more counts. The chain employs TRBV5-1 and TRBJ2-7, with TRBD1 matching 9 bases. The CDR3 length is 13 residues. The V segment lost 3 bases and the J segment 6 bases; nucleotides outside the gene matches: 4. The germline CDR1 and CDR2 sequences are SGHRS and YFSETQ. The DNA of the CDR3 is TGCGCCAGCAGCTGGGGACAGGGAATCGAGCAGTACTTC. This translates into CASSWGQGIEQYF.

The J gene is TRBJ2-7, the V gene TRBV29-1; 12 bases map to TRBD2. V trimming: 6 bases; J trimming: 9 bases; junction bases outside the gene matches: 15. CDR1 and CDR2 from the germline V gene are SQVTM and ANQGSEA. This CDR3 is 15 amino acids long. The CDR3 spells CSVGLAGTTYERQYF. The CDR3 DNA sequence: TGCAGCGTCGGACTAGCGGGAACCACCTACGAGCGGCAGTACTTC.

Ten or more counts support this clonotype. The chain links TRBV6-5 to TRBJ2-2; D perhaps matches TRBD1 (7 bases). Germline CDR1 MNHEY, CDR2 SVGAGI. The CDR3 contains 16 residues. Trimming cost V 2 bases and J 5 bases, with 15 bases left between them. As DNA, the CDR3 is TGTGCCAGCAGTTACAGGGGGGACAGTCCTACCGGGGAGCTGTTTTTT. Translated: CASSYRGDSPTGELFF.

This clonotype occurred many times. This CDR3 reads CASSPDRQETQYF. CDR3 nucleotide sequence: TGCGCCAGCAGCCCCGACAGACAAGAGACCCAGTACTTC. The V call is TRBV5-1, the J call TRBJ2-5, with TRBD1 as a possible D gene (5 bases). Between the trimmed V and J ends, which lost 4 bases and 2 bases, there was a span of 9 bases. Germline loops: CDR1 SGHRS, CDR2 YFSETQ. The CDR3 has 13 residues.

This clonotype was counted ten times or more. The chain uses TRBV5-1 and TRBJ2-1; 10 nucleotides align to TRBD2. The germline CDR1 and CDR2 sequences are SGHRS and YFSETQ. Trimming took 5 bases from V and 6 from J; bases not matched to a gene: 11. There are 16 residues in the CDR3. This CDR3 is CASRLYLAGVGNEQFF. The CDR3, as DNA: TGCGCCAGCAGACTCTATCTAGCGGGAGTGGGCAATGAGCAGTTCTTC.

This clonotype was seen ten or more times. The chain employs TRBV20-1 and TRBJ2-7; TRBD2 matches 10 bases. Germline assignment: CDR1 DFQATT and CDR2 SNEGSKA (reference sequence). CDR3 length: 14 amino acids. V lost 4 bases to trimming and J lost 2 bases; unmatched junction nucleotides: 5. The CDR3, as DNA: TGCAGTGCTAAGGGACTAGCGTCTACCTACGAGCAGTACTTC. Its protein is CSAKGLASTYEQYF.

This chain links TRBV20-1 with TRBJ1-1; D possibly corresponds to TRBD1 (6 bases). Trimming cost V 1 base and J 0 bases, with 9 bases left between them. Germline CDR1 and CDR2: DFQATT and SNEGSKA (reference sequence). The CDR3 contains 14 residues. The CDR3 nucleotides read TGCAGTGCTAGAGGGGGGGCGTTGAACACTGAAGCTTTCTTT. The encoded protein is CSARGGALNTEAFF.

In its sample, this clonotype was seen many times. The CDR3 DNA reads as TGCAGCGTTAAGAGGGGCAGGGCGAACACTGAAGCTTTCTTT. It is translated as CSVKRGRANTEAFF. The chain carries TRBV29-1 and TRBJ1-1, with D perhaps TRBD1 (5 bases). The CDR3 consists of 14 residues. Deletions cut 5 bases from V and 1 base from J, with 14 bases between. In germline, CDR1 is SQVTM, CDR2 ANQGSEA. The whole variable domain, remainder taken from reference TRBV29-1 and TRBJ1-1, is SAVISQKPSRDICQRGTSLTIQCQVDSQVTMMFWYRQQPGQSLTLIATANQGSEATYESGFVIDKFPISRPNLTFSTLTVSNMSPEDSSIYLCSVKRGRANTEAFFGQGTRLTVV.

This chain uses TRBV14 with TRBJ2-1; 16 bases are shared with TRBD2. CDR1 and CDR2 (germline): SGHDN, FVKESK. Losses at the gene ends were 3 bases for V and 2 bases for J; bases not matched to a gene: 10. This CDR3 region has 20 residues. The CDR3 sequence: CASSHLPGTSGRVTYNEQFF. In DNA form, the CDR3 reads TGTGCCAGCAGCCACCTGCCGGGGACTAGCGGGAGGGTGACCTACAATGAGCAGTTCTTC. Filled out from reference TRBV14 and TRBJ2-1, the complete variable domain reads EAGVTQFPSHSVIEKGQTVTLRCDPISGHDNLYWYRRVMGKEIKFLLHFVKESKQDESGMPNNRFLAERTGGTYSTLKVQPAELEDSGVYFCASSHLPGTSGRVTYNEQFFGPGTRLTVL.

The rearrangement links TRBV28 to TRBJ1-2; D remains ambiguous. The CDR3 extends over 14 amino acids. Trimming cost V 4 bases and J 7 bases, with 16 bases left between them. Germline CDR1 and CDR2: MDHEN and SYDVKM. This CDR3 is CASSSRPSRPGYTF. The CDR3 nucleotides read TGTGCCAGCAGTTCTAGGCCCTCCCGGCCTGGCTACACCTTC.

This clonotype was seen repeatedly, ten times or more. This chain connects TRBV20-1 to TRBJ2-5, with 9 positions matching TRBD2. The germline V gene encodes CDR1 DFQATT and CDR2 SNEGSKA (reference sequence). The CDR3 is 13 amino acids. CDR3 residues: CSKTGTSRETQYF. The CDR3 DNA sequence: TGCAGCAAGACCGGGACTAGCAGGGAGACCCAGTACTTC.

This rearrangement joins TRBV20-1 to TRBJ2-1; 12 bases line up with TRBD2. The length of the CDR3 is 17 residues. The germline V gene encodes CDR1 DFQATT and CDR2 SNEGSKA (reference sequence). V shed 1 base and J 1 base; nucleotides not matched to a gene: 5. The DNA for the CDR3 is TGCAGTGCTAGAGTTTCTAGCGGGAGGGCATCCTACAATGAGCAGTTCTTC. Translated: CSARVSSGRASYNEQFF.

Ten or more counts support this clonotype. The rearrangement uses TRBV18 and TRBJ1-5; unclear D gene. Germline CDR1 KGHSH, CDR2 LQKENI. V dropped 0 bases and J dropped 6 bases, with 6 bases sitting between them. This CDR3 contains 13 residues. CDR3 nucleotide sequence: TGTGCCAGCTCACCACCGGGCCTTCAGCCCCAGCATTTT. Amino acid sequence: CASSPPGLQPQHF. Based on the CDR3 plus reference TRBV18 and TRBJ1-5, the full variable domain is NAGVMQNPRHLVRRRGQEARLRCSPMKGHSHVYWYRQLPEEGLKFMVYLQKENIIDESGMPKERFSAEFPKEGPSILRIQQVVRGDSAAYFCASSPPGLQPQHFGDGTRLSIL.

This clonotype came up many times. The chain has TRBV10-3 and TRBJ1-5; 10 bases fit TRBD1. J lost 2 bases, V lost 8 bases, and 3 bases had no gene match. Germline CDR1 is ENHRY and CDR2 is SYGVKD. The CDR3 contains 14 residues. The CDR3 DNA sequence: TGTGCCATCGGGGGGACAGGGGGCAATCAGCCCCAGCATTTT. This gives the protein CAIGGTGGNQPQHF.

This clonotype came up many times. V is TRBV6-1 and J is TRBJ2-1, with D perhaps TRBD2 (6 bases). Trimming left V 4 bases short and J 1 base short, with 11 bases between. Germline values: CDR1 MNHNS, CDR2 SASEGT. The CDR3 contains 15 residues. CDR3 nucleotide sequence: TGTGCCAGCAGTGTGTCCGGGAGTTCCTACAATGAGCAGTTCTTC. Translation gives CASSVSGSSYNEQFF.

The V gene is TRBV9, the J gene TRBJ2-1; D perhaps matches TRBD2 (5 bases). Germline CDR1 SGDLS, CDR2 YYNGEE. Trimming took off 2 bases at V and 4 bases at J, with 13 bases between the two ends. The CDR3 covers 15 residues. The CDR3 loop reads CASSVFGLVYNEQFF. The CDR3 bases are TGTGCCAGCAGCGTTTTCGGACTGGTTTACAATGAGCAGTTCTTC.

This clonotype was picked up many times. The genes are TRBV7-2 and TRBJ2-5, with D uncertain. V lost 5 bases, J lost 0 bases, and 7 bases lay in between. Germline-derived CDR1 and CDR2 are SGHTA and FQGNSA. The CDR3 totals 13 residues. DNA of the CDR3: TGTGCCAGCAGCAAAGGACACCAAGAGACCCAGTACTTC. Amino acids: CASSKGHQETQYF.